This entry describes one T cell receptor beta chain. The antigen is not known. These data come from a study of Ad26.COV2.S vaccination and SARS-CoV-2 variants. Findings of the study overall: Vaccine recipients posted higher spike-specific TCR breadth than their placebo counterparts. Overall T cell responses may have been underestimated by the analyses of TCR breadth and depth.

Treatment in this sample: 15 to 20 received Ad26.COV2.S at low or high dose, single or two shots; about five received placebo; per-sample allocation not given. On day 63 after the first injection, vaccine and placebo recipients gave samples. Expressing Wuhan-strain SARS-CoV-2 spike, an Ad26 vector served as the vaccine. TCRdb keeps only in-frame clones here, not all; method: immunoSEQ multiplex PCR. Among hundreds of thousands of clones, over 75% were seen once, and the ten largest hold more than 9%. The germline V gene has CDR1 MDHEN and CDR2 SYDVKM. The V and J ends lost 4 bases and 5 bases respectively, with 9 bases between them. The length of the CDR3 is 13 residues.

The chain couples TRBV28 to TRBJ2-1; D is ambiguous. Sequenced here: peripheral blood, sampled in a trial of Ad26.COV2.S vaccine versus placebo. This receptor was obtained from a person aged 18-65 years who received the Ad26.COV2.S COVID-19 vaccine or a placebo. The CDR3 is CASSSHTHNEQFF. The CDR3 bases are TGTGCCAGCAGTTCCCACACCCACAATGAGCAGTTCTTC. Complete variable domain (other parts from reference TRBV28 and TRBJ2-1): DVKVTQSSRYLVKRTGEKVFLECVQDMDHENMFWYRQDPGLGLRLIYFSYDVKMKEKGDIPEGYSVSREKKERFSLILESASTNQTSMYLCASSSHTHNEQFFGPGTRLTVL.